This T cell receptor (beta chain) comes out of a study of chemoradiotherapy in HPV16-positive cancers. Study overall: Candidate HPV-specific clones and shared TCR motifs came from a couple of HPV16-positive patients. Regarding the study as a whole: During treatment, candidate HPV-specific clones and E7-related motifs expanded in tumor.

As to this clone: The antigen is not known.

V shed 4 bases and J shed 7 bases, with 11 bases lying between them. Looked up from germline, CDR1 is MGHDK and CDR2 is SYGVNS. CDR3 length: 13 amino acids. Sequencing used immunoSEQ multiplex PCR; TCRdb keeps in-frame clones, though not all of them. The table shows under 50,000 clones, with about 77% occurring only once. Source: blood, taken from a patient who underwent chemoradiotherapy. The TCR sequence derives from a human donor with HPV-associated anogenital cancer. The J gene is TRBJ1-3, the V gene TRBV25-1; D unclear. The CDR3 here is CASSGYLGNTIYF. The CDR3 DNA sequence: TGTGCCAGCAGTGGCTACTTGGGGAACACCATATATTTT.